These 2 T cell receptor beta chains were all obtained from the same sample, sequenced in a study of immune characteristics of hereditary and idiopathic chronic pancreatitis. Assay: immunoSEQ multiplex PCR; the TCRdb copy retains only in-frame clones and omits some. The sample carries approximately 540 clones, approximately 62% recorded once. What was sequenced was pancreas tissue. These receptor sequences come from a human donor who was a deceased organ donor serving as a healthy control.

V and J are TRBV6-5 and TRBJ2-5; D is unclear. Looked up from germline, CDR1 is MNHEY and CDR2 is SVGAGI. V lost 7 bases, J lost 5 bases, and 8 bases lay in between. This CDR3 is built from 11 residues. The CDR3 is CASTSRETQYF. In DNA, the CDR3 is TGTGCCAGCACCTCACGTGAGACCCAGTACTTC.

This clone came up once. CDR3 in amino acids: CASSLVQGINEQYF. The CDR3 DNA reads TGTGCCAGCAGTTTGGTACAGGGTATCAACGAGCAGTACTTC. The genes are TRBV28 and TRBJ2-7; tentative D call: TRBD1 (6 bases). The CDR3 is 14 amino acids. The germline V gene has CDR1 MDHEN and CDR2 SYDVKM. V was cut by 3 bases and J by 5 bases, with 14 bases left in between.